A single sample gave rise to the 3 T cell receptor beta chains below, sequenced in a study of blood T cell repertoires in COVID-19. This table comes from immunoSEQ multiplex PCR, and its TCRdb copy is limited to in-frame clones, with some not included. The sample contains 300,000 to 400,000 clones, roughly nine tenths of which appear only once. The sequencing sample was made of PBMCs or T cells enriched from blood (not recorded which). The receptors here all came from a woman in her thirties who had been exposed to COVID-19.

V usage is TRBV11-2 and J usage is TRBJ2-5; 10 nucleotides align to TRBD2. Germline V gives CDR1 SGHAT, CDR2 FQNNGV. The CDR3 runs 15 residues. Losses at the gene ends were 3 bases for V and 5 bases for J; bases not matched to a gene: 6. The CDR3 reads CASSFSGGAGETQYF. CDR3 bases: TGTGCCAGCAGCTTCAGCGGGGGGGCTGGTGAGACCCAGTACTTC.

V gene TRBV30 combines with J gene TRBJ2-2; no clear D gene. The CDR3 runs to 11 residues. From germline, CDR1 is GTSNPN and CDR2 SVGIG (reference sequence). V was pared by 4 bases and J by 6 bases, with 6 bases between. The CDR3 is CAWTVAGELFF. The CDR3 nucleotides read TGTGCCTGGACAGTTGCCGGGGAGCTGTTTTTT.

The rearrangement uses TRBV5-1 and TRBJ1-5, with 7 bases aligning to TRBD1. With V trimmed by 4 bases and J by 8 bases, 18 bases remained unmatched. The germline V gene encodes CDR1 SGHRS and CDR2 YFSETQ. CDR3 length equals 17 residues. DNA for the CDR3: TGCGCCAGCAGCCTGGGACCCAGGGGGTCCGGGGGAGAGCCCCAGCATTTT. Translating gives CASSLGPRGSGGEPQHF.